The 18 T cell receptor beta chains in this list originate from one sample, sequenced in a study of CD8 T cells in ankylosing spondylitis. General study points: It appeared that ankylosing spondylitis blood was characterized by a TCR beta motif of 8 or 9 highly homologous variants.

Their recognized antigens are unknown. TCRdb used MiXCR to reprocess the 5' RACE reads, holding one entry per CDR3 protein. The profile shows about 450,000 distinct CDR3 sequences, 25% to 30% of them singletons. The specimen was blood, either unsorted or a sorted T cell fraction (not recorded which). The source is a male donor with ankylosing spondylitis.

V and J are TRBV6-5 and TRBJ2-1; 7 nucleotides line up with TRBD2. The germline V gene has CDR1 MNHEY and CDR2 SVGAGI. The CDR3 is made up of 15 amino acids. The V and J ends lost 2 bases and 6 bases, in that order; junction bases with no gene match: 7. This CDR3 reads CASSYGGRAINEQFF. The CDR3 bases are TGTGCCAGCAGTTACGGGGGGAGGGCCATCAATGAGCAGTTCTTC.

This clonotype was counted between two and nine times. The chain carries TRBV12-3 or TRBV12-4 and TRBJ1-1; TRBD1 matches at 8 bases. CDR3 length: 15 amino acids. V gave up 4 bases and J gave up 6 bases; unmatched junction bases: 10. The DNA for the CDR3 is TGTGCCAGCAGTTCCTCGACAGGGGACGTGGCTGAAGCTTTCTTT. This translates into CASSSSTGDVAEAFF.

The chain is built from TRBV12-3 or TRBV12-4 and TRBJ2-7; the D gene is possibly TRBD2 (6 bases). The CDR3 totals 13 residues. Trimming removed 6 bases at V and 5 bases at J, with 14 bases between. DNA of the CDR3: TGTGCCAGCAGGTCGTCGGGAGAAAACGAGCAGTACTTC. This codes for CASRSSGENEQYF.

Points on this clonotype: One junction end does not reproduce the germline sequence, and a read error may be involved. This rearrangement joins TRBV29-1 to TRBJ2-2; D is possibly TRBD1 or TRBD2 (5 bases each). Per germline, CDR1 SQVTM and CDR2 ANQGSEA. There are 14 residues in the CDR3. CDR3 sequence: CSVVTVPLTGVLFF. CDR3 coding DNA: TGCAGCGTTGTGACAGTGCCGCTCACCGGGGTGCTGTTTTTT.

V usage is TRBV9 and J usage is TRBJ2-7; a weak D match, TRBD2 (6 bases). Trimming removed 0 bases at V and 3 bases at J, with 13 bases between. Germline V gene lookup returns CDR1 SGDLS and CDR2 YYNGEE. The CDR3 extends over 15 amino acids. CDR3 amino acids: CASSVGLTGVYEQYF. The CDR3 nucleotides read TGTGCCAGCAGCGTAGGCCTAACGGGAGTCTACGAGCAGTACTTC.

In this sample, this clonotype turned up a few times. V is TRBV24-1 and J is TRBJ2-3; 10 bases are shared with TRBD2. Germline CDR1 is KGHDR and CDR2 is SFDVKD. Germline trimming cut 5 bases from V and 5 bases from J; bases unmatched to any gene: 6. The CDR3 loop spans 15 amino acids. The CDR3 protein is CATSASLAGVDTQYF. CDR3 nucleotides: TGTGCCACCAGTGCCTCCCTAGCGGGAGTAGATACGCAGTATTTT.

V usage is TRBV20-1 and J usage is TRBJ2-2; D perhaps matches TRBD2 (6 bases). In germline, CDR1 is DFQATT, CDR2 SNEGSKA (reference sequence). The CDR3 is 13 residues long. V was cut by 3 bases and J by 4 bases, with 9 bases left in between. The CDR3 sequence: CSARSGGTGELFF. The CDR3 bases are TGCAGTGCTAGGTCCGGGGGCACCGGGGAGCTGTTTTTT.

This chain joins TRBV11-2 and TRBJ2-1; D gene uncertain. Looked up from germline, CDR1 is SGHAT and CDR2 is FQNNGV. Between the trimmed V and J ends, which lost 1 base and 9 bases, there was a span of 16 bases. The CDR3 has 15 residues. The CDR3 region is CASSLGVRRGGEQFF. The CDR3 nucleotides read TGTGCCAGCAGCTTAGGTGTTAGACGAGGCGGTGAGCAGTTCTTC.

This chain connects TRBV10-3 to TRBJ2-1; no firm D call. Germline-derived CDR1 and CDR2 are ENHRY and SYGVKD. The CDR3 has 13 residues. Trimming took off 5 bases at V and 6 bases at J, with 11 bases between the two ends. In DNA, the CDR3 is TGTGCCATCAGTCCTATTCAAGGCAATGAGCAGTTCTTC. Its translation: CAISPIQGNEQFF.

This clonotype was seen a few times. The rearrangement uses TRBV7-9 and TRBJ1-1, with D tentatively TRBD1 (6 bases). Germline values: CDR1 SEHNR, CDR2 FQNEAQ (reference sequence). V was shortened by 7 bases and J by 4 bases, with 13 bases between the two germline ends. This CDR3 contains 13 residues. The CDR3 DNA follows: TGTGCCAGCAACCCAGGGGCGGGCACTGAAGCTTTCTTT. Protein sequence: CASNPGAGTEAFF.

The V call is TRBV20-1, the J call TRBJ2-7; D not certain. Trimming left V 6 bases short and J 0 bases short, with 12 bases between. Per the germline V gene, CDR1 is DFQATT and CDR2 is SNEGSKA (reference sequence). CDR3 length equals 13 residues. The CDR3 sequence is CSAIRRYSYEQYV. Here the CDR3 DNA reads TGCAGTGCAATCCGACGCTACTCCTACGAGCAGTACGTC.

This clonotype was recorded a few times. The V call is TRBV5-1, the J call TRBJ1-1; D may be TRBD1 (5 bases). V lost 3 bases and J 5 bases, leaving 14 bases between the germline ends. CDR3 size: 14 residues. CDR1 and CDR2 (germline): SGHRS, YFSETQ. This CDR3 is CASSWGLQGTEAFF. For the CDR3, the DNA is TGCGCCAGCAGCTGGGGACTCCAAGGGACTGAAGCTTTCTTT.

The CDR3: CASSVVAGVGETQYF. Here the CDR3 DNA reads TGTGCCAGCAGCGTAGTAGCGGGAGTGGGAGAGACCCAGTACTTC. This chain connects TRBV9 to TRBJ2-5, with 9 bases aligning to TRBD2. Germline-derived CDR1 and CDR2 are SGDLS and YYNGEE. Unmatched junction bases numbered 4, after V lost 0 bases and J lost 4 bases. The CDR3 totals 15 residues.

At least ten counts were recorded for this clonotype. The chain combines TRBV20-1 with TRBJ2-1; TRBD1 matches 8 bases. The CDR3 contains 18 residues. Germline V gene lookup returns CDR1 DFQATT and CDR2 SNEGSKA (reference sequence). Trimming cost V 3 bases and J 0 bases; bases outside gene matches: 13. CDR3 sequence: CSASSTGERRASYNEQFF. CDR3 sequence (DNA): TGCAGTGCTAGTTCGACAGGGGAACGGAGGGCCTCCTACAATGAGCAGTTCTTC.

This clonotype occurred a few times. The chain couples TRBV7-8 to TRBJ2-3; the D call may be TRBD1 or TRBD2 (5 bases each). V shed 4 bases and J shed 0 bases, with 8 bases lying between them. Germline CDR1 and CDR2: SGHVS and FQNEAQ. The CDR3 is 14 amino acids. The CDR3 is CASSSGASTDTQYF. The CDR3 DNA is TGTGCCAGCAGCTCCGGGGCTAGCACAGATACGCAGTATTTT.

The chain links TRBV20-1 to TRBJ1-5, with D hard to call. V gave up 5 bases and J gave up 0 bases, with 17 bases separating them. Germline assignment: CDR1 DFQATT and CDR2 SNEGSKA (reference sequence). The CDR3 covers 16 residues. The CDR3 DNA sequence: TGCAGTGCTTCTAGCCCCTGGGGAGATAGCAATCAGCCCCAGCATTTT. Residues: CSASSPWGDSNQPQHF.

The chain couples TRBV4-2 to TRBJ2-5, with 12 bases matching TRBD2. Per the germline V gene, CDR1 is LGHNA and CDR2 is YNFKEQ. The CDR3 is made up of 17 amino acids. With 1 base clipped from V and 3 bases from J, the junction kept 6 bases outside the gene matches. The CDR3 coding sequence is TGTGCCAGCAGCCAAGGGGGGACTAGCGGGCCTGAAGAGACCCAGTACTTC. Protein sequence: CASSQGGTSGPEETQYF.

The chain carries TRBV28 and TRBJ2-5; D not resolved. Germline V gene sequence: CDR1 MDHEN, CDR2 SYDVKM. CDR3 length equals 10 residues. Between the trimmed V and J ends, which lost 10 bases and 5 bases, there was a span of 8 bases. CDR3 DNA sequence: TGTGCCACGTTAGGGGAGACCCAGTACTTC. Protein sequence: CATLGETQYF. Variable domain in full (rest from reference TRBV28 and TRBJ2-5): DVKVTQSSRYLVKRTGEKVFLECVQDMDHENMFWYRQDPGLGLRLIYFSYDVKMKEKGDIPEGYSVSREKKERFSLILESASTNQTSMYLCATLGETQYFGPGTRLLVL.